The 14 T cell receptor beta chains below were found in one sample sequenced in a study of blood T cell repertoires in COVID-19 (dated by TCRdb to about 2020). Library method: the immunoSEQ multiplex PCR assay. As stored in TCRdb, this immuneACCESS dataset retains in-frame rearrangements with V and J assigned. A fraction of the clones does not appear; measured against another copy, unresolved V genes explain less than half of the discrepancy, and the remainder lacks a known reason. This sample has some 510,000 clones in its table, and roughly 88% of those were observed once. The ten largest clones take up 1.8% of the sample. Sequenced material: PBMCs or T cells enriched from blood (not recorded which). These receptors originate from a woman aged 40 to 55 who had recovered from COVID-19.

This clone came up once. V is TRBV5-5 and J is TRBJ1-2; D is perhaps TRBD1 (5 bases). This CDR3 region has 14 residues. The germline CDR1 and CDR2 sequences are SGHKS and YYEKEE (reference sequence). V was cut by 3 bases and J by 4 bases, with 13 bases left in between. CDR3 sequence (DNA): TGTGCCAGCAGCTCCGTGGGCCAGGGCTATGGCTACACCTTC. It translates to CASSSVGQGYGYTF.

The chain uses TRBV7-8 and TRBJ2-7, with D perhaps TRBD2 (5 bases). The V gene's germline CDR1 is SGHVS and CDR2 FQNEAQ. There are 15 residues in the CDR3. Trimming cost V 5 bases and J 9 bases, with 23 bases left between them. CDR3 nucleotides: TGTGCCAGCAGCGTTGACCGTTGGGGTAGCGCAGCGCAGTACTTC. The encoded protein is CASSVDRWGSAAQYF.

This rearrangement joins TRBV20-1 to TRBJ2-1; possibly TRBD2 for D (5 bases). The CDR3 has 10 amino acids. In germline, CDR1 is DFQATT, CDR2 SNEGSKA (reference sequence). Between the trimmed V and J ends, which lost 6 bases and 9 bases, there was a span of 9 bases. The CDR3, as DNA: TGCAGTGCCCCCCGGGGTGAGCAGTTCTTC. Protein: CSAPRGEQFF.

CDR3 nucleotides: TGCGCCAGCAGCCAAGATATGGCAGGGAATGAAAAACTGTTTTTT. Translated, it gives CASSQDMAGNEKLFF. V is TRBV4-3 and J is TRBJ1-4; perhaps TRBD1 as D (5 bases). Deletions cut 0 bases from V and 5 bases from J, with 10 bases between. Germline lookup yields CDR1 LGHNA and CDR2 YSLEER. CDR3 length: 15 amino acids.

The rearrangement joins TRBV7-9 to TRBJ1-2, with D maybe TRBD1 (5 bases). The CDR3 loop spans 16 amino acids. Germline V CDR1 and CDR2: SEHNR, FQNEAQ (reference sequence). With 4 bases removed from V and 3 bases from J, the gap between germline ends came to 18 bases. The CDR3 loop is CASSSWGEDTYYGYTF. CDR3 sequence (DNA): TGTGCCAGCAGCTCATGGGGGGAGGACACCTACTATGGCTACACCTTC.

The chain employs TRBV2 and TRBJ2-3; 10 bases align to TRBD2. The ends lost 4 bases at V and 9 bases at J; junction bases unmatched: 10. CDR1 SNHLY and CDR2 FYNNEI come from the germline V gene. The CDR3 contains 15 residues. The CDR3 loop reads CASSVSSGRGTTQYF. The CDR3 DNA follows: TGTGCCAGCAGTGTGTCTAGCGGGAGAGGGACGACGCAGTATTTT.

The V and J genes are TRBV19 and TRBJ1-6; 7 bases are shared with TRBD1. CDR3 length: 14 residues. The germline V gene has CDR1 LNHDA and CDR2 SQIVND (reference sequence). V lost 9 bases to trimming and J lost 7 bases; unmatched junction nucleotides: 9. The CDR3 DNA is TGTGCCAGCTGGGGGACAGCAACCAATTCACCCCTCCACTTT. As protein: CASWGTATNSPLHF.

The chain is built from TRBV7-2 and TRBJ2-1, with a tentative D call TRBD1 (6 bases). Germline loops: CDR1 SGHTA, CDR2 FQGNSA. CDR3 length equals 15 residues. V lost 5 bases to trimming and J lost 6 bases, with 17 bases between them. The CDR3 DNA follows: TGTGCCAGCAGCCCCAAGGTCAGGGGCAGCAATGAGCAGTTCTTC. It encodes CASSPKVRGSNEQFF.

The chain employs TRBV6-5 and TRBJ2-1; the match to TRBD2 covers 9 bases. The CDR3 length is 15 residues. The trim removed 6 bases at V and 8 bases at J, leaving 11 bases unmatched. Germline V gene sequence: CDR1 MNHEY, CDR2 SVGAGI. CDR3 amino acids: CASRGLAGGIDEQFF. CDR3 in DNA: TGTGCCAGCAGGGGTCTGGCGGGAGGGATCGATGAGCAGTTCTTC.

The rearrangement links TRBV5-1 to TRBJ2-7, with TRBD1 identical over 12 bases. The germline gives CDR1 SGHRS, CDR2 YFSETQ. CDR3 length: 14 residues. V lost 4 bases and J lost 6; bases outside the gene matches: 5. Written as DNA, the CDR3 is TGCGCCAGCAGCGCTGGGACAGGGGGCGCCGAGCAGTACTTC. Amino acids: CASSAGTGGAEQYF.

This chain uses TRBV27 with TRBJ2-1, with D perhaps TRBD2 (6 bases). Germline V gene lookup returns CDR1 MNHEY and CDR2 SMNVEV (reference sequence). Trimming removed 5 bases at V and 0 bases at J, with 17 bases between. This CDR3 has 17 amino acids. In DNA, the CDR3 is TGTGCCAGCAGTCCTAAAGCCGGACTACCCTCCTACAATGAGCAGTTCTTC. Protein product: CASSPKAGLPSYNEQFF.

V gene TRBV5-6 combines with J gene TRBJ1-1; D might be TRBD1 (6 bases). Trimming cost V 2 bases and J 0 bases, with 8 bases left between them. Germline assignment: CDR1 SGHDT and CDR2 YYEEEE. The length of the CDR3 is 14 residues. The CDR3 region has the DNA TGTGCCAGCAGCTTCAGGGGAGTGAACACTGAAGCTTTCTTT. As protein: CASSFRGVNTEAFF.

CDR3 sequence (DNA): TGTGCCAGCAGTTACTCGACGGGGGAAACTTACAATGAGCAGTTCTTC. It yields the protein CASSYSTGETYNEQFF. The chain joins TRBV6-5 to TRBJ2-1, with a weak D call TRBD2 (6 bases). V dropped 0 bases and J dropped 4 bases, with 13 bases sitting between them. CDR3 length: 16 residues. The germline V gene has CDR1 MNHEY and CDR2 SVGAGI.

This clone came up once. The chain has TRBV9 and TRBJ2-2, with 9 bases fitting TRBD2. This CDR3 has 17 residues. V was clipped by 6 bases and J by 7 bases; unmatched bases: 16. Germline CDR1 SGDLS, CDR2 YYNGEE. The CDR3 protein is CASTLAAGGPKSGELFF. CDR3 bases: TGTGCCAGCACTTTGGCTGCGGGAGGGCCTAAGAGCGGGGAGCTGTTTTTT.